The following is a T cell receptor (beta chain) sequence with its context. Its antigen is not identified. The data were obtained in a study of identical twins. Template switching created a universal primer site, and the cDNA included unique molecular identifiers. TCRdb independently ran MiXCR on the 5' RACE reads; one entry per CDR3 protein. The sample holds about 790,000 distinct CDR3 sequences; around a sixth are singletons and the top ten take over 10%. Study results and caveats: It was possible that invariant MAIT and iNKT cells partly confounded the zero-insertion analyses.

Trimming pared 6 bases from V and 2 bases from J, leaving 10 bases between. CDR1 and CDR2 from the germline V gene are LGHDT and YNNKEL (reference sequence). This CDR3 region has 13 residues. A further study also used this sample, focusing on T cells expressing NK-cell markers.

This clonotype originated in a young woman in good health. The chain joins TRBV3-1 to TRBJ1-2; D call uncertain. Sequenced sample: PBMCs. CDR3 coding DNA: TGTGCCAGCAGAAATCGTCGAAACTATGGCTACACCTTC. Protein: CASRNRRNYGYTF.